This T cell receptor (beta chain) was identified during a study of T-cell reconstitution after alpha-beta-depleted transplantation in children. Study-wide points: When one year had passed after transplant, most T-cell counts and diversity came from newly produced T cells. Approximately two months post-transplant, alpha-beta T cells reportedly originated from several hundred expanded graft clones.

As regards this clonotype: Antigen unknown. The conserved closing phenylalanine or tryptophan is absent in this CDR3, likely reflecting a read error.

The library targeted TCRbeta and was prepared with unique molecular identifiers. TCRdb reprocessed the PCR reads with MiXCR, giving one entry per CDR3 protein. The repertoire holds over 85,000 distinct CDR3 sequences, with roughly 7.2% as singletons. V was clipped by 4 bases and J by 0 bases, with 4 bases between them. From germline, CDR1 is SGHNT and CDR2 YYREEE (reference sequence). The CDR3 has 13 amino acids. V usage is TRBV5-4 and J usage is TRBJ2-2; D not resolved. This receptor was taken from a boy between 2 and 15 years old with acute lymphoblastic leukemia, due to receive a stem cell transplant. The sample in question was PBMCs, obtained before TCRalphabeta/CD19-depleted stem cell transplant. The CDR3 bases are TGTGCCAGCAGCCCCCCGAACACCGGGGAGCTGTTTTAT. It is translated as CASSPPNTGELFY.